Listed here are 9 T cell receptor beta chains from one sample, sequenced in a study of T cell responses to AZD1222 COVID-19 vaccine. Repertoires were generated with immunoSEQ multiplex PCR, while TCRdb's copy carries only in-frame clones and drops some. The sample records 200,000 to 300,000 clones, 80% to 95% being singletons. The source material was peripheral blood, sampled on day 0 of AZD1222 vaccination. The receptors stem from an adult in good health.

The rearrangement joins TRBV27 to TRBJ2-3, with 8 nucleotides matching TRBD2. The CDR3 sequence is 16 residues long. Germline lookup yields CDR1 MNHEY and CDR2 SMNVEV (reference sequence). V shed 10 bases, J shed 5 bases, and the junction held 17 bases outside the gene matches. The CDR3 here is CATGVRGSGIVDTQYF. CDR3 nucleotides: TGTGCCACCGGGGTACGCGGTAGCGGGATTGTAGATACGCAGTATTTT.

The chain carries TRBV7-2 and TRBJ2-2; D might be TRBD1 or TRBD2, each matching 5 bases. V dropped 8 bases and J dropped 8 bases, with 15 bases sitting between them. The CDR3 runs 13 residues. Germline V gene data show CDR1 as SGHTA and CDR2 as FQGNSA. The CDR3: CASGRAGLGELFF. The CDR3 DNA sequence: TGTGCCAGCGGCAGGGCGGGCCTAGGGGAGCTGTTTTTT. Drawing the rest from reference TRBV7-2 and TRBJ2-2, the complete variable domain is GAGVSQSPSNKVTEKGKDVELRCDPISGHTALYWYRQSLGQGLEFLIYFQGNSAPDKSGLPSDRFSAERTGGSVSTLTIQRTQQEDSAVYLCASGRAGLGELFFGEGSRLTVL.

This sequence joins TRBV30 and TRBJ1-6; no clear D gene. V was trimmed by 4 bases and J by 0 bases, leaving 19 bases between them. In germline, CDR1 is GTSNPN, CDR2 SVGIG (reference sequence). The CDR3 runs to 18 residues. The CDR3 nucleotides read TGTGCCTGGAAAGGGATTGGGTCCCCCAGCTCCTATAATTCACCCCTCCACTTT. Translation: CAWKGIGSPSSYNSPLHF.

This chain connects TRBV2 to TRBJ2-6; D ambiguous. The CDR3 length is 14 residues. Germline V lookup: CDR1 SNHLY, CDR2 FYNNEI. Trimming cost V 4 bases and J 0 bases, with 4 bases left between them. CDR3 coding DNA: TGTGCCAGCAGTGGCGACTCTGGGGCCAACGTCCTGACTTTC. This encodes CASSGDSGANVLTF.

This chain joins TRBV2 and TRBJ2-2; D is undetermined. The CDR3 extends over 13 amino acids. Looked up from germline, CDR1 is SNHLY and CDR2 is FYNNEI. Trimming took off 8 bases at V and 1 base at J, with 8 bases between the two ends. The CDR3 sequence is CASLEQNTGELFF. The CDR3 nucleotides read TGTGCCAGCCTTGAACAGAACACCGGGGAGCTGTTTTTT.

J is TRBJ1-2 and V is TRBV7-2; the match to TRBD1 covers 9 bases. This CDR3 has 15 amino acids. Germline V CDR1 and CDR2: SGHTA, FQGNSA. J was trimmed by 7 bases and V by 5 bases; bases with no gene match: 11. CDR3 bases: TGTGCCAGCAGCCTCAAACCGGGACAGGGTGGTGGCTACACCTTC. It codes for CASSLKPGQGGGYTF.

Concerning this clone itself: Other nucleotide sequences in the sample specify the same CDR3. The CDR3 DNA sequence: TGTGCCAGCAGCTTAGGCGGCAGCTCCTACAATGAGCAGTTCTTC. Protein sequence: CASSLGGSSYNEQFF. This rearrangement joins TRBV5-4 to TRBJ2-1, with D uncertain. Germline V CDR1 and CDR2: SGHNT, YYREEE (reference sequence). CDR3 length: 15 amino acids. Trimming removed 2 bases from V and 0 bases from J, with 9 bases in between.

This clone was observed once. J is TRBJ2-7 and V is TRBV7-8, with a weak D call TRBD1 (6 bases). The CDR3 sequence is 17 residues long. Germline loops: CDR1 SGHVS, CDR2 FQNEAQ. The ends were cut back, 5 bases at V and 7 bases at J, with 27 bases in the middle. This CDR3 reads CASSKILTNPPGQEQYF. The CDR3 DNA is TGTGCCAGCAGCAAAATTCTTACCAACCCCCCGGGACAAGAGCAGTACTTC. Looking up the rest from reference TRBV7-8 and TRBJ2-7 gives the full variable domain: GAGVSQSPRYKVAKRGQDVALRCDPISGHVSLFWYQQALGQGPEFLTYFQNEAQLDKSGLPSDRFFAERPEGSVSTLKIQRTQQEDSAVYLCASSKILTNPPGQEQYFGPGTRLTVT.

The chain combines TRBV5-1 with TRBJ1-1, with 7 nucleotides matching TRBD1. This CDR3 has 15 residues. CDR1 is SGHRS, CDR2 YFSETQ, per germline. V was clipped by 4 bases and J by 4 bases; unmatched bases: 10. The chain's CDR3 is CASSPPRQGGTEAFF. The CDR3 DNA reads TGCGCCAGCAGCCCCCCCCGACAGGGAGGCACTGAAGCTTTCTTT. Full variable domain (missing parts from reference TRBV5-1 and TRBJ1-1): KAGVTQTPRYLIKTRGQQVTLSCSPISGHRSVSWYQQTPGQGLQFLFEYFSETQRNKGNFPGRFSGRQFSNSRSEMNVSTLELGDSALYLCASSPPRQGGTEAFFGQGTRLTVV.